At least ten counts were recorded for the clone carrying this TCR beta chain. The antigen is unknown. The source material, roughly 18-31 mg of unsorted bulk tissue, was used to co-extract RNA and DNA. Surgical resection was the treatment these patients received for primary liver carcinoma. Among the patients, all had chronic HBV infection and none had been treated. Using a constant-region primer together with ProtoScript II reverse transcriptase, TCR beta cDNA was made from about 500 ng of total RNA. It was through three nested multiplex PCR rounds of slightly modified ARM-PCR that TCR beta libraries arose. MiXCR was run by TCRdb on the multiplex PCR reads, yielding one entry per CDR3 protein. Among approximately 30,000 distinct CDR3 sequences, roughly 78% were seen once, and the ten largest hold under 35%. The sample belongs to a study of tumor-infiltrating lymphocytes in primary liver carcinoma. Study at large: Tumors were stage T1-T3 N0M0, roughly 4 to 10 cm across. Study-wide points: Lower overlap was observed for tumor-adjacent and tumor-blood pairs relative to tumor region pairs.

This receptor was taken from a woman aged 30 to 39 with primary liver carcinoma and hepatitis B virus infection. The specimen sequenced was liver tumor tissue from sampling region 3. This sample's subset: tumor region T3, left-lateral pole.

CDR3 in DNA: TGTGCCAGCAGTTACTCGCTGCAGGTAGCAGTTGGAAACACCATATATTTT. Its protein product is CASSYSLQVAVGNTIYF. J is TRBJ1-3 and V is TRBV6-5; D gene unclear. V was pared by 0 bases and J by 3 bases, with 15 bases between. The CDR3 has 17 residues. Germline V gene data show CDR1 as MNHEY and CDR2 as SVGAGI.